Reported below is one T cell receptor beta chain. The antigen is undetermined. This record comes from a study of T cells after yellow fever vaccination. The study made its TCR cDNA through 5'RACE template switching. That step introduced a universal primer site along with UMIs. TCRdb passed the 5' RACE reads through MiXCR, listing each CDR3 protein once. The sample carries tens of thousands of distinct CDR3 sequences, about 7.2% recorded once. Study findings and constraints: Faster peaking, at day 5 versus 15, marked a secondary response that was weaker. Subsequent booster samples again held most clones from primary vaccination (96% CD4, 88% CD8). Contamination of FACS-sorted repertoires by abundant clonotypes from the bulk population could occur.

The sample was CD8+ T cells sorted from PBMCs, taken 10 to 11 days after the first yellow fever vaccination. This TCR derives from a man aged 18 to 30 who received the YFV17D yellow fever vaccine.

CDR3 sequence reads: CASSQIQGPHPYEQYF. In DNA, the CDR3 is TGTGCCAGCAGCCAGATCCAGGGGCCGCATCCCTACGAGCAGTACTTC. The rearrangement joins TRBV14 to TRBJ2-7; D may be TRBD1 (6 bases). The CDR3 contains 16 residues. Trimming stripped 3 bases from V and 2 bases from J, with 17 bases between. CDR1 is SGHDN and CDR2 is FVKESK in the germline V gene.